The next 20 T cell receptor beta chains were all read from a single sample in a study of blood T cells in healthy people across ages. A second roughly 7 to 12 cycle PCR used barcoded and J-beta primers. TCRdb fed the 5' RACE reads into MiXCR, producing one record per CDR3 protein. The sample has about 730,000 distinct CDR3 sequences; about 42% are singletons. Sequences were obtained from blood. The receptors shown here come from an older woman in good health.

The chain is built from TRBV29-1 and TRBJ1-1; D gene uncertain. This CDR3 has 13 residues. In germline, CDR1 is SQVTM, CDR2 ANQGSEA. The V and J ends lost 2 bases and 1 base respectively, with 8 bases between them. As DNA, the CDR3 is TGCAGCGTTGAAATCGGGCCGAACACTGAAGCTTTCTTT. Translation: CSVEIGPNTEAFF.

In regard to this clonotype: This could be a read error, since a much larger clone is one nucleotide away. V is TRBV4-3 and J is TRBJ2-1; 9 bases are a match to TRBD2. Unmatched junction bases numbered 5, after V lost 0 bases and J lost 11 bases. There are 14 residues in the CDR3. Germline lookup yields CDR1 LGHNA and CDR2 YSLEER. The CDR3 DNA reads as TGCGCCAGCAGCCAAGATTGGCTAGCGGGGCAGCAGTTCTTC. It is translated as CASSQDWLAGQQFF.

This chain joins TRBV20-1 and TRBJ2-1, with 9 nucleotides matching TRBD2. CDR3 length: 19 amino acids. The germline gives CDR1 DFQATT, CDR2 SNEGSKA (reference sequence). V gave up 3 bases and J gave up 2 bases; unmatched junction bases: 17. CDR3 in DNA: TGCAGTGCTAGCTGGCGGACTAGCGTACCACTGGGGCCCTACAATGAGCAGTTCTTC. Translation: CSASWRTSVPLGPYNEQFF.

The V call is TRBV29-1, the J call TRBJ1-5; D call uncertain. V was trimmed by 4 bases and J by 2 bases, leaving 6 bases between them. Germline loops: CDR1 SQVTM, CDR2 ANQGSEA. This CDR3 contains 12 residues. For the CDR3, the DNA is TGCAGCGTTGCAGTGGGCAATCAGCCCCAGCATTTT. Translating it yields CSVAVGNQPQHF.

In the case of this clonotype: A read error may explain this, as a much larger clone is one base away. The CDR3 spells CASSLGPVYYEQYF. CDR3 sequence (DNA): TGTGCCAGCAGCTTAGGCCCGGTCTACTACGAGCAGTACTTC. This chain joins TRBV7-2 and TRBJ2-7; no clear D. The CDR3 totals 14 residues. The ends were cut back, 1 base at V and 3 bases at J, with 10 bases in the middle. From germline, CDR1 is SGHTA and CDR2 FQGNSA.

V and J are TRBV18 and TRBJ2-7; TRBD2 is a possible D gene (5 bases). V lost 0 bases and J 0 bases, leaving 15 bases between the germline ends. The CDR3 sequence is 17 residues long. Per germline, CDR1 KGHSH and CDR2 LQKENI. CDR3 nucleotides: TGTGCCAGCTCACCACCGAGTAGCGATCTTAGCTCCTACGAGCAGTACTTC. Protein product: CASSPPSSDLSSYEQYF.

This chain connects TRBV6-1 to TRBJ2-3; 8 bases are shared with TRBD1. V shed 7 bases, J shed 0 bases, and the junction held 6 bases outside the gene matches. The CDR3 has 15 residues. The germline gives CDR1 MNHNS, CDR2 SASEGT. This CDR3 reads CASIRTGYSTDTQYF. DNA for the CDR3: TGTGCCAGCATCCGGACAGGGTATAGCACAGATACGCAGTATTTT.

In DNA form, the CDR3 reads TGTGCCAGCAGCCCAAAAGGGACTAGCAGGGAGACCCAGTACTTC. Encoded protein: CASSPKGTSRETQYF. The chain carries TRBV11-2 and TRBJ2-5; 9 bases align to TRBD2. The CDR3 contains 15 residues. Germline CDR1 is SGHAT and CDR2 is FQNNGV. V was clipped by 5 bases and J by 5 bases; unmatched bases: 9.

The chain employs TRBV9 and TRBJ2-3; TRBD2 agrees at 10 bases. The trim removed 0 bases at V and 0 bases at J, leaving 4 bases unmatched. CDR1 SGDLS and CDR2 YYNGEE come from the germline V gene. This CDR3 comprises 17 residues. CDR3 DNA: TGTGCCAGCAGCGTAGATGGAGCGGGGGGGAGCACAGATACGCAGTATTTT. Amino acids: CASSVDGAGGSTDTQYF.

In nucleotides, the CDR3 is TGCAGTGCTCTCCTGAGCTCCGGCTATGGCTACACCTTC. Residues: CSALLSSGYGYTF. The chain recombines TRBV20-1 with TRBJ1-2; no clear D. The CDR3 covers 13 residues. Germline values: CDR1 DFQATT, CDR2 SNEGSKA (reference sequence). Trimming removed 5 bases from V and 4 bases from J, with 14 bases in between.

The gene calls are TRBV7-3 and TRBJ1-1; no firm D call. From germline, CDR1 is SGHTA and CDR2 FQGTGA. V gave up 5 bases and J gave up 1 base, with 14 bases separating them. CDR3 length: 15 residues. DNA for the CDR3: TGTGCCAGCAGCCAAAACCCGGACGGGAACACTGAAGCTTTCTTT. The encoded protein is CASSQNPDGNTEAFF.

In this sample, this clonotype turned up a few times. This sequence joins TRBV10-3 and TRBJ2-7, with 15 bases that match TRBD2. Germline assignment: CDR1 ENHRY and CDR2 SYGVKD. The CDR3 contains 17 residues. The junction had 15 bases not matched to a gene; V was cut back by 10 bases and J by 5 bases. The CDR3 sequence is CATEAGLAGGPRDEQYF. CDR3 in DNA: TGTGCCACCGAGGCAGGACTAGCGGGAGGGCCGAGGGACGAGCAGTACTTC.

This clonotype showed up just a few times. The V and J genes are TRBV6-2 or TRBV6-3 and TRBJ2-5, with D unresolved. V was clipped by 2 bases and J by 5 bases, with 15 bases between them. The CDR3 is 15 residues long. Germline CDR1 is MNHEY and CDR2 is SVGEGT. For the CDR3, the DNA is TGTGCCAGCAGTTACCGGCCCTCAAGGCGTGAGACCCAGTACTTC. This gives the protein CASSYRPSRRETQYF.

The rearrangement joins TRBV3-1 to TRBJ2-1; 7 nucleotides line up with TRBD2. The V and J ends lost 5 bases and 7 bases, in that order; junction bases with no gene match: 14. This CDR3 region has 16 residues. Germline CDR1 LGHDT, CDR2 YNNKEL (reference sequence). CDR3 nucleotides: TGTGCCAGCAGCTCCCTCGGACTAGTGGGTAATAATGAGCAGTTCTTC. Its protein is CASSSLGLVGNNEQFF.

The rearrangement uses TRBV6-2 or TRBV6-3 and TRBJ2-4; D is possibly TRBD1 or TRBD2 (5 bases each). The J call is doubtful: the DNA matches TRBJ2-7 better. The germline gives CDR1 MNHEY, CDR2 SVGEGT. The CDR3 is 12 residues long. In DNA, the CDR3 is TGTGCCAGCACGGGGCGAACCTACGAGCAGTACTTC. Its protein is CASTGRTYEQYF.

This clonotype was observed a handful of times. The chain combines TRBV12-3 or TRBV12-4 with TRBJ1-2; unclear D gene. Between the trimmed V and J ends, which lost 6 bases and 8 bases, there was a span of 13 bases. This CDR3 is 12 amino acids long. CDR3 in DNA: TGTGCCAGCAGCCCCGGGGTGCAAGGCTACACCTTC. Translation gives CASSPGVQGYTF.

The chain uses TRBV3-1 and TRBJ1-2; D is unclear. The CDR3 length is 15 residues. Trimming cost V 0 bases and J 4 bases, with 12 bases left between them. Germline loops: CDR1 LGHDT, CDR2 YNNKEL (reference sequence). The CDR3 DNA is TGTGCCAGCAGCCAAGAAACGCTGGATTCCTATGGCTACACCTTC. It translates to CASSQETLDSYGYTF. Complete variable domain (other parts from reference TRBV3-1 and TRBJ1-2): DTAVSQTPKYLVTQMGNDKSIKCEQNLGHDTMYWYKQDSKKFLKIMFSYNNKELIINETVPNRFSPKSPDKAHLNLHINSLELGDSAVYFCASSQETLDSYGYTFGSGTRLTVV.

The chain uses TRBV27 and TRBJ2-1; 8 nucleotides agree with TRBD2. Germline assignment: CDR1 MNHEY and CDR2 SMNVEV (reference sequence). The trim removed 3 bases at V and 0 bases at J, leaving 13 bases unmatched. CDR3 length: 19 amino acids. The CDR3 is CASSFSLAGALSSYNEQFF. CDR3 nucleotides: TGTGCCAGCAGTTTTTCCCTAGCGGGCGCCCTAAGCTCCTACAATGAGCAGTTCTTC.

This clonotype turned up a few times. The V and J genes are TRBV7-6 and TRBJ2-6; 9 nucleotides align to TRBD2. The length of the CDR3 is 18 residues. V dropped 4 bases and J dropped 4; count of bases not matched to a gene: 11. Germline V CDR1 and CDR2: SGHVS, FNYEAQ. CDR3 protein: CASSSQTSGPRGANVLTF. The CDR3 DNA follows: TGTGCCAGCAGCTCCCAGACTAGCGGACCTAGGGGGGCCAACGTCCTGACTTTC.

About this clonotype itself: One end of the junction is discordant with germline, which a read error may explain. This chain uses TRBV15 with TRBJ2-1, with 8 bases fitting TRBD2. This CDR3 contains 17 residues. Germline V CDR1 and CDR2: LNHNV, YYDKDF (reference sequence). The CDR3 sequence: CATSPTKVRGGLNEQLF. Written as DNA, the CDR3 is TGTGCCACCAGTCCTACTAAAGTACGGGGGGGCCTCAATGAGCAGTTGTTC.